This T cell receptor beta chain appears in the sequencing data of a study of CD8 T cells in ankylosing spondylitis. TCRdb re-called the 5' RACE reads through MiXCR, storing one row per CDR3 protein. This table holds around 300,000 distinct CDR3 sequences, 9.5% to 13% found once. Study-wide results and limits: Disease-associated clonotypes exhibited CD8+ identity and were relatively infrequent in peripheral blood.

In its sample, this clonotype was seen a few times. Its cognate antigen is unknown. Specimen: blood, either unsorted or a sorted T cell fraction (not recorded which). The source is a female donor with ankylosing spondylitis or in good health (not recorded which).

The DNA of the CDR3 is TGTGCCAGCAGCCAACCGGGACCCCCCAGGGATGAGCAGTTCTTC. Residues: CASSQPGPPRDEQFF. V and J are TRBV14 and TRBJ2-1; D tentatively reads TRBD1 or TRBD2 (5 bases each). Germline CDR1 is SGHDN and CDR2 is FVKESK. With 2 bases removed from V and 8 bases from J, the gap between germline ends came to 16 bases. This CDR3 comprises 15 residues. The full variable domain, in which reference TRBV14 and TRBJ2-1 provide the parts outside the CDR3, is EAGVTQFPSHSVIEKGQTVTLRCDPISGHDNLYWYRRVMGKEIKFLLHFVKESKQDESGMPNNRFLAERTGGTYSTLKVQPAELEDSGVYFCASSQPGPPRDEQFFGPGTRLTVL.